The clone carrying this TCR beta chain was observed many times. The antigen remains undetermined. The data were taken from a study of molecular identifiers for immune sequencing clone quantification. The CD8+CD4-CCR7+CD45RA+ phenotype defined the sorted naive CD8 T cells. Whole-study results and caveats: Same-barcode identical TCR molecules could make highly expanded clones look smaller than they are. Effector cells had over 98% of their molecules in clones above 20 RNA copies, while naive cells had under 1%.

The V gene's germline CDR1 is MDHEN and CDR2 SYDVKM. The CDR3 covers 13 residues. With 3 bases removed from V and 2 bases from J, the gap between germline ends came to 7 bases. MiXCR was run by TCRdb on the PCR reads, yielding one entry per CDR3 protein. In the table there are 550,000 to 750,000 distinct CDR3 sequences, about 20% of which are singletons. The chain joins TRBV28 to TRBJ1-2; a possible D gene is TRBD1 (5 bases). Material: naive CD8+ T cells from blood, with Jurkat cell RNA spiked in. Subset denoted: FACS-sorted CD8+CD4-CCR7+CD45RA+ naive T cells. This sequence was found in a human donor in good health. Some libraries in this study had Jurkat cell RNA spiked in. CDR3 sequence: CASSFGTNYGYTF. CDR3 DNA: TGTGCCAGCAGTTTCGGGACCAACTATGGCTACACCTTC.